Presented here are 5 T cell receptor beta chains from one specimen sequenced in a study of blood T cell repertoires in COVID-19. Sequenced by immunoSEQ multiplex PCR; TCRdb stores in-frame clones only, minus some. This table holds 150,000 or so clones, approximately 90% found once. The sequencing sample was made of peripheral blood. All receptors derive from a man aged 60 to 69 with acute or convalescent COVID-19.

Note on this clone: The same CDR3 is also encoded by other DNA sequences in this sample. The V gene is TRBV6-5, the J gene TRBJ1-2, with TRBD1 matching over 8 bases. CDR3 length: 13 amino acids. Germline V CDR1 and CDR2: MNHEY, SVGAGI. The trim removed 7 bases at V and 2 bases at J, leaving 3 bases unmatched. CDR3 residues: CASTRTGNYGYTF. Here the CDR3 DNA reads TGTGCCAGCACCCGGACAGGGAACTATGGCTACACCTTC.

The gene calls are TRBV3-1 (or the pseudogene TRBV3-2) and TRBJ1-6, with a tentative D call TRBD1 (6 bases). The ends were cut back, 5 bases at V and 0 bases at J, with 11 bases in the middle. CDR3 length: 16 residues. Germline V gene lookup returns CDR1 LGHDT and CDR2 YNNKEL (reference sequence). The chain's CDR3 is CASSEQGTSYNSPLHF. CDR3 DNA sequence: TGTGCCAGCAGCGAGCAGGGGACCTCCTATAATTCACCCCTCCACTTT.

For the CDR3, the DNA is TGTGCCAGCAGCACTCCCGCGGGACAGGGGTATGGCTACACCTTC. It is translated as CASSTPAGQGYGYTF. This chain uses TRBV28 with TRBJ1-2, with TRBD1 matching over 10 bases. Losses at the gene ends were 6 bases for V and 5 bases for J; bases not matched to a gene: 9. Germline V lookup: CDR1 MDHEN, CDR2 SYDVKM. The CDR3 loop spans 15 amino acids.

This clone was observed a few times. This chain connects TRBV7-2 to TRBJ2-7, with 8 bases fitting TRBD2. After removal of 0 bases from V and 6 bases from J, the junction contained 7 bases not matched to a gene. This CDR3 has 15 amino acids. CDR1 is SGHTA and CDR2 is FQGNSA in the germline V gene. DNA of the CDR3: TGTGCCAGCAGCTTAGCTGGACTAGCCGTGCTCGAGCAGTACTTC. Translated, it gives CASSLAGLAVLEQYF.

This chain uses TRBV24-1 with TRBJ2-5, with D uncertain. Deletions cut 9 bases from V and 0 bases from J, with 19 bases between. There are 16 residues in the CDR3. Germline loops: CDR1 KGHDR, CDR2 SFDVKD. The CDR3, as DNA: TGTGCCACCGCTGACACCGAGAGATTGTACCAAGAGACCCAGTACTTC. It specifies CATADTERLYQETQYF.